The 22 T cell receptor beta chains below all came from one sample that was sequenced in a study of Graves' ophthalmopathy and Graves' hyperthyroidism. RNA served as the template for amplifying TCR beta CDR3 regions. First-round RT-PCR with HTBI primers preceded a second-round multiplex PCR. In TCRdb, the multiplex PCR reads were re-called with MiXCR into one record per CDR3 protein. This sample has 200,000 to 250,000 distinct CDR3 sequences, with approximately 42% found just once. The sequenced material came from peripheral blood. The receptors were gathered from an adult man with Graves' ophthalmopathy.

The rearrangement links TRBV7-8 to TRBJ1-4, with 8 bases that match TRBD1. CDR3 length: 14 amino acids. Germline CDR1 is SGHVS and CDR2 is FQNEAQ. V lost 5 bases, J lost 5 bases, and 4 bases stayed unmatched. The CDR3 region has the DNA TGTGCCAGCAGCCTGGACAGGGAGAATGAAAAACTGTTTTTT. Translation gives CASSLDRENEKLFF.

This clonotype appeared a single time. This sequence joins TRBV12-3 or TRBV12-4 and TRBJ2-5; TRBD1 is a possible D gene (6 bases). This CDR3 contains 13 residues. The CDR3: CAISTGWEETQYF. The CDR3 DNA sequence: TGTGCAATCTCTACAGGGTGGGAGGAGACCCAGTACTTC.

The V call is TRBV10-2, the J call TRBJ1-1; 10 nucleotides match TRBD1. The CDR3 contains 15 residues. Unmatched junction bases numbered 8, after V lost 4 bases and J lost 6 bases. Germline-derived CDR1 and CDR2 are WSHSY and SAAADI. This chain's CDR3 is CASSVIDRGLPEAFF. The CDR3 nucleotides read TGCGCCAGCAGTGTGATCGACAGGGGGCTTCCTGAAGCTTTCTTT.

This clonotype was recorded a few times. The chain joins TRBV7-9 to TRBJ2-7; 10 bases are shared with TRBD1. This CDR3 comprises 13 residues. Germline V gives CDR1 SEHNR, CDR2 FQNEAQ (reference sequence). V dropped 3 bases and J dropped 5; count of bases not matched to a gene: 1. The CDR3 region has the DNA TGTGCCAGCAGCTTGACAGGGGGCCACGAGCAGTACTTC. Its translation: CASSLTGGHEQYF. The full variable domain, completed using reference TRBV7-9 and TRBJ2-7, is DTGVSQNPRHKITKRGQNVTFRCDPISEHNRLYWYRQTLGQGPEFLTYFQNEAQLEKSRLLSDRFSAERPKGSFSTLEIQRTEQGDSAMYLCASSLTGGHEQYFGPGTRLTVT.

This clonotype was found a few times. The CDR3, as DNA: TGTGCCAGCAGCTCGACAGGGGACGAGCAGTACTTC. Translation gives CASSSTGDEQYF. The rearrangement joins TRBV7-9 to TRBJ2-7; 8 bases agree with TRBD1. The CDR3 contains 12 residues. The V and J ends lost 4 bases and 5 bases, in that order; junction bases with no gene match: 1. Per germline, CDR1 SEHNR and CDR2 FQNEAQ (reference sequence).

The chain carries TRBV5-5 and TRBJ2-6; 8 bases map to TRBD1. The CDR3 is 18 residues long. V dropped 0 bases and J dropped 0; count of bases not matched to a gene: 5. Germline values: CDR1 SGHKS, CDR2 YYEKEE (reference sequence). CDR3 coding DNA: TGTGCCAGCAGCTTGGAACCAGGGGGCAACTCTGGGGCCAACGTCCTGACTTTC. Protein product: CASSLEPGGNSGANVLTF.

This clonotype was counted ten times or more. This chain links TRBV29-1 with TRBJ1-1; unclear D gene. The CDR3 is made up of 13 amino acids. Trimming left V 6 bases short and J 4 bases short, with 15 bases between. CDR1 is SQVTM and CDR2 is ANQGSEA in the germline V gene. The chain's CDR3 is CSVVINPATEAFF. CDR3 bases: TGCAGCGTGGTCATCAACCCAGCCACTGAAGCTTTCTTT.

The chain combines TRBV28 with TRBJ2-5; D is uncertain. V was cut by 5 bases and J by 1 base, with 11 bases left in between. CDR1 and CDR2 (germline): MDHEN, SYDVKM. The CDR3 is made up of 14 amino acids. CDR3 protein: CASSQLSRQETQYF. The CDR3 coding sequence is TGTGCCAGCAGTCAGTTGTCCCGCCAAGAGACCCAGTACTTC.

This clonotype came up a few times. The J gene is TRBJ2-2, the V gene TRBV20-1; 7 nucleotides match TRBD2. This CDR3 spans 15 amino acids. The germline gives CDR1 DFQATT, CDR2 SNEGSKA (reference sequence). V was pared by 5 bases and J by 4 bases, with 10 bases of the junction left unmatched. CDR3 coding DNA: TGCAGTGCTCCGGACCCAGGGAGGGCCACCGGGGAGCTGTTTTTT. This codes for CSAPDPGRATGELFF.

V is TRBV9 and J is TRBJ2-7; 12 bases agree with TRBD2. Germline V lookup: CDR1 SGDLS, CDR2 YYNGEE. The CDR3 totals 14 residues. V lost 7 bases and J lost 3; bases outside the gene matches: 5. In DNA, the CDR3 is TGTGCCAGCGGCGGGACTAGCGGGTTCTACGAGCAGTACTTC. It encodes CASGGTSGFYEQYF.

V usage is TRBV29-1 and J usage is TRBJ1-2; 8 bases match TRBD1. V lost 5 bases, J lost 5 bases, and 7 bases stayed unmatched. CDR1 is SQVTM, CDR2 ANQGSEA, per germline. The CDR3 sequence is 13 residues long. The CDR3, as DNA: TGCAGCGTTACAGGGGGAAGGGTTTATGGCTACACCTTC. Protein: CSVTGGRVYGYTF.

The sample holds a few counts of this clonotype. The chain employs TRBV7-3 and TRBJ1-5; weak D call: TRBD1 (6 bases). The CDR3 consists of 16 residues. V lost 2 bases to trimming and J lost 4 bases, with 15 bases between them. CDR1 is SGHTA and CDR2 is FQGTGA in the germline V gene. In DNA form, the CDR3 reads TGTGCCAGCAGCTTACCCCAGGACAGTAGAAATCAGCCCCAGCATTTT. Translated, it gives CASSLPQDSRNQPQHF.

This clonotype has a handful of counts. This chain joins TRBV12-3 or TRBV12-4 and TRBJ1-2; TRBD1 matches at 9 bases. J gave up 8 bases and V 2 bases, and 9 bases lay outside the gene matches. The CDR3 sequence is 15 residues long. The CDR3 loop reads CASSLILQGAYGYTF. As DNA, the CDR3 is TGTGCCAGCAGTTTAATTCTACAGGGGGCGTACGGCTACACCTTC.

The V gene is TRBV7-9, the J gene TRBJ1-5; D is uncertain. CDR3 length equals 15 residues. The germline V and J ends were trimmed by 5 bases and 0 bases, with 11 bases remaining between them. Per the germline V gene, CDR1 is SEHNR and CDR2 is FQNEAQ (reference sequence). CDR3: CASSRDLYSNQPQHF. DNA for the CDR3: TGTGCCAGCAGCCGCGACCTCTATAGCAATCAGCCCCAGCATTTT.

The genes are TRBV9 and TRBJ1-6; 7 bases agree with TRBD1. This CDR3 has 12 amino acids. Germline V CDR1 and CDR2: SGDLS, YYNGEE. J lost 13 bases, V lost 5 bases, and 6 bases had no gene match. The CDR3 coding sequence is TGTGCCAGCAGTTTAGACAGGGCCCCCCTCCACTTT. It translates to CASSLDRAPLHF.

The sample holds one count of this clonotype. The rearrangement links TRBV12-3 or TRBV12-4 to TRBJ1-1, with D unresolved. This CDR3 region has 13 residues. V was pared by 3 bases and J by 4 bases, with 9 bases between. The CDR3 loop reads CASSFGEITEAFF. In DNA form, the CDR3 reads TGTGCCAGCAGTTTCGGGGAAATCACTGAAGCTTTCTTT.

The chain links TRBV9 to TRBJ2-6; 8 bases are a match to TRBD1. In germline, CDR1 is SGDLS, CDR2 YYNGEE. J was trimmed by 2 bases and V by 4 bases; bases with no gene match: 8. This CDR3 has 17 residues. The CDR3 DNA is TGTGCCAGCAGCCCAGACAGGGGATTCACTGGGGCCAACGTCCTGACTTTC. Its translation is CASSPDRGFTGANVLTF.

This clonotype was found a few times. A junction boundary mismatches the germline segment, possibly from a read error. The gene calls are TRBV10-3 and TRBJ1-2; D is possibly TRBD1 (5 bases). Germline values: CDR1 ENHRY, CDR2 SYGVKD. This CDR3 has 13 amino acids. This CDR3 is CASSMTAVYGYTF. The CDR3 region has the DNA TGTGCCAGCAGTATGACAGCGGTTTATGGCTACACCTTC.

Worth noting for this clonotype: One end of the junction varies from germline; a read error may be responsible. This sequence joins TRBV2 and TRBJ1-2, with 9 bases fitting TRBD1. Germline V lookup: CDR1 SNHLY, CDR2 FYNNEI. This CDR3 contains 11 residues. The CDR3 spells CASSEGRDRVF. The CDR3 DNA follows: TGTGCCAGCAGTGAAGGCCGGGACAGGGTCTTC.

This clonotype was observed a handful of times. The chain joins TRBV11-3 to TRBJ1-2, with D tentatively TRBD1 (6 bases). The CDR3 covers 13 residues. V was trimmed by 3 bases and J by 7 bases, leaving 12 bases between them. From germline, CDR1 is SGHNT and CDR2 YENEEA. DNA of the CDR3: TGTGCCAGCAGCTTCGACAGGTTAAGTGGCTACACCTTC. Its translation: CASSFDRLSGYTF.

A note on this clonotype: The junction departs from germline at one end; a sequencing error may be responsible. This chain uses TRBV10-3 with TRBJ1-6, with TRBD1 matching 8 bases. The V gene's germline CDR1 is ENHRY and CDR2 SYGVKD. The CDR3 covers 15 residues. Written as DNA, the CDR3 is TGTGCCAGCAGTGAAGTAACAGGGGGGAATCCACCCCTCCACTTT. Its translation is CASSEVTGGNPPLHF.

This clonotype came up a few times. CDR3 loop: CASSRIRETQYF. In DNA form, the CDR3 reads TGTGCCAGCAGCCGAATTCGAGAGACCCAGTACTTC. The V and J genes are TRBV13 and TRBJ2-5; unclear D gene. The CDR3 covers 12 residues. V lost 5 bases and J lost 4, with 8 bases in between. The germline V gene encodes CDR1 PRHDT and CDR2 FYEKMQ (reference sequence).